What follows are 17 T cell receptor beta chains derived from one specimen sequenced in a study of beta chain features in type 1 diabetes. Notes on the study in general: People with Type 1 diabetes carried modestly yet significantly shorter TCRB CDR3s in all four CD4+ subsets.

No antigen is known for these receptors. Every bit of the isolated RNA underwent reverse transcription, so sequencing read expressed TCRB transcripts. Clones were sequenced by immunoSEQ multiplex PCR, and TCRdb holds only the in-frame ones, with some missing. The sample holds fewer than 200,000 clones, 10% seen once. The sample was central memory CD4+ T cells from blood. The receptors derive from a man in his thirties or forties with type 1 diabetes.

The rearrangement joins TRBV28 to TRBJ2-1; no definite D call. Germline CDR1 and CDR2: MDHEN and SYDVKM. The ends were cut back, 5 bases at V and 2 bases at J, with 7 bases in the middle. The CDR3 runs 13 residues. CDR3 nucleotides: TGTGCCAGCAGTCTTGAGGCCTACAATGAGCAGTTCTTC. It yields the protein CASSLEAYNEQFF.

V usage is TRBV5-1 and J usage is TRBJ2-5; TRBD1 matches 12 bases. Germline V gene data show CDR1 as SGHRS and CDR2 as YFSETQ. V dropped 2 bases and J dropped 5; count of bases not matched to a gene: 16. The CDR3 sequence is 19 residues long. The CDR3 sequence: CASSFPKRRDRGRRETQYF. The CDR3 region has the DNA TGCGCCAGCAGCTTCCCGAAAAGACGGGACAGGGGGCGCCGGGAGACCCAGTACTTC.

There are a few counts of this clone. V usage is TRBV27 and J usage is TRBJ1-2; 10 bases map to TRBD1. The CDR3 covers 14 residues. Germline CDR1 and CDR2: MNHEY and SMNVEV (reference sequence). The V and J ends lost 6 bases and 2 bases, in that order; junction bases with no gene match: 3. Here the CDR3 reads CASRGQGINYGYTF. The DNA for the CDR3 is TGTGCCAGCAGGGGACAGGGGATAAACTATGGCTACACCTTC.

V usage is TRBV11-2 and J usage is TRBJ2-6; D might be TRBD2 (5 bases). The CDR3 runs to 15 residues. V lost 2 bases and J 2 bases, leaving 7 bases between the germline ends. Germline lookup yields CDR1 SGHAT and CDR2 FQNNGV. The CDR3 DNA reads TGTGCCAGCAGCTTATCGAGGGCTGGGGCCAACGTCCTGACTTTC. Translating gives CASSLSRAGANVLTF. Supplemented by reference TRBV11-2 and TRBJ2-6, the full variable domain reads EAGVAQSPRYKIIEKRQSVAFWCNPISGHATLYWYQQILGQGPKLLIQFQNNGVVDDSQLPKDRFSAERLKGVDSTLKIQPAKLEDSAVYLCASSLSRAGANVLTFGAGSRLTVL.

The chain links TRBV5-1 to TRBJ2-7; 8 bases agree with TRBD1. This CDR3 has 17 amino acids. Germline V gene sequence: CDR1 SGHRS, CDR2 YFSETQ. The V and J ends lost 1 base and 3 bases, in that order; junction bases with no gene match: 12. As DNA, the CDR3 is TGCGCCAGCAGCTTGAAGATTTCAGGGGGCGAGGACTACGAGCAGTACTTC. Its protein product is CASSLKISGGEDYEQYF.

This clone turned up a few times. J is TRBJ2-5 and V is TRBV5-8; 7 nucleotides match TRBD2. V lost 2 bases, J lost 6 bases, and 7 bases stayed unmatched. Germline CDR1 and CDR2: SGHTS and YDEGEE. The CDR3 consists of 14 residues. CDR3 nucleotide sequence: TGTGCCAGCAGCTTATTTAACGGGAGGAAGACCCAGTACTTC. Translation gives CASSLFNGRKTQYF.

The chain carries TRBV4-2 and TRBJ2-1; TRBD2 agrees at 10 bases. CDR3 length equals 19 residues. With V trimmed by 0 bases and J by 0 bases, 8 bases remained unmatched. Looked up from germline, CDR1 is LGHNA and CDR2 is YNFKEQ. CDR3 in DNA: TGTGCCAGCAGCCAAGAGGCTAGCGGGAGTGCGAGCTCCTACAATGAGCAGTTCTTC. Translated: CASSQEASGSASSYNEQFF.

The CDR3 sequence: CASSVDSTGELFF. CDR3 in DNA: TGTGCCAGCAGCGTAGACTCCACCGGGGAGCTGTTTTTT. The chain employs TRBV9 and TRBJ2-2; no definite D call. Deletions cut 0 bases from V and 4 bases from J, with 4 bases between. In germline, CDR1 is SGDLS, CDR2 YYNGEE. This CDR3 contains 13 residues.

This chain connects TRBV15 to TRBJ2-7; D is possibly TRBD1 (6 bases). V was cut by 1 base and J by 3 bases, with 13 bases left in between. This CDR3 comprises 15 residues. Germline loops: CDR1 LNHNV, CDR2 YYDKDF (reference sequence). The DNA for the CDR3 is TGTGCCACCAGCAGAGTCTCCGGGACACTCTACGAGCAGTACTTC. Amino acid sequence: CATSRVSGTLYEQYF. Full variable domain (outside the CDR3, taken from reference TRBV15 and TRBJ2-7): DAMVIQNPRYQVTQFGKPVTLSCSQTLNHNVMYWYQQKSSQAPKLLFHYYDKDFNNEADTPDNFQSRRPNTSFCFLDIRSPGLGDTAMYLCATSRVSGTLYEQYFGPGTRLTVT.

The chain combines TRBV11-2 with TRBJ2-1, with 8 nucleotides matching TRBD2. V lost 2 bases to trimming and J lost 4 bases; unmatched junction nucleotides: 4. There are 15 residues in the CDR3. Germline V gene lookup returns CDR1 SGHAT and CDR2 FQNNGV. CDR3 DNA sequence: TGTGCCAGCAGCTTAAATTCGGGGGGGTACAATGAGCAGTTCTTC. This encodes CASSLNSGGYNEQFF.

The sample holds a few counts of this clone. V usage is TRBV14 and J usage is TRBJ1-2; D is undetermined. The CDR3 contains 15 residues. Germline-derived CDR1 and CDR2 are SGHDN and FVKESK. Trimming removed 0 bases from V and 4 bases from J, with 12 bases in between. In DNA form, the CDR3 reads TGTGCCAGCAGCCAAGACCCCAGGTCCCTCTATGGCTACACCTTC. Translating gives CASSQDPRSLYGYTF. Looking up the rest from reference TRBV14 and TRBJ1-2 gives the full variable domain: EAGVTQFPSHSVIEKGQTVTLRCDPISGHDNLYWYRRVMGKEIKFLLHFVKESKQDESGMPNNRFLAERTGGTYSTLKVQPAELEDSGVYFCASSQDPRSLYGYTFGSGTRLTVV.

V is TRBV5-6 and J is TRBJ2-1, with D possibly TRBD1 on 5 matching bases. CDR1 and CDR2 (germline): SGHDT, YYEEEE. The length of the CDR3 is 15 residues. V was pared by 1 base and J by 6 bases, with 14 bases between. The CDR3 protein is CASSLRQGWVNEQFF. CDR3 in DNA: TGTGCCAGCAGCTTGCGGCAGGGCTGGGTCAATGAGCAGTTCTTC.

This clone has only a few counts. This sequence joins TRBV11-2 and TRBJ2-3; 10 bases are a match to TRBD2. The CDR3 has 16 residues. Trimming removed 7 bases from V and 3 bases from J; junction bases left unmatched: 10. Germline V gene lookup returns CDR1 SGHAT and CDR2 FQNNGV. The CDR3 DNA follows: TGTGCCAGCACCCGCAGAGCGGGAGGGGCAACAGATACGCAGTATTTT. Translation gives CASTRRAGGATDTQYF.

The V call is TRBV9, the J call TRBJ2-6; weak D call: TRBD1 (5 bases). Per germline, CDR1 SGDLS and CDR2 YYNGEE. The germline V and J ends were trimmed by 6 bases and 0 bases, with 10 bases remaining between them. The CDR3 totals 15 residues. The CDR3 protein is CASTIRGSGANVLTF. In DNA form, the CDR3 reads TGTGCCAGCACCATAAGGGGCTCTGGGGCCAACGTCCTGACTTTC.

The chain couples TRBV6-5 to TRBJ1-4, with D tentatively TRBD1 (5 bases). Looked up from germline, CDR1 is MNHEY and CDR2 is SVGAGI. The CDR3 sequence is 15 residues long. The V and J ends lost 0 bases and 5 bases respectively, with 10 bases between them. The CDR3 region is CASSYSSAGNEKLFF. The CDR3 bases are TGTGCCAGCAGTTACTCGTCGGCAGGGAATGAAAAACTGTTTTTT.

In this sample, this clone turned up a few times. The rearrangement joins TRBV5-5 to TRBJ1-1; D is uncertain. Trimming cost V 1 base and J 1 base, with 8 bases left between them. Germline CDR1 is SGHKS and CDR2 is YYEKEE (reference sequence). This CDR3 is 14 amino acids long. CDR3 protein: CASSLMSGNTEAFF. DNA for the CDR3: TGTGCCAGCAGCTTGATGTCGGGGAACACTGAAGCTTTCTTT. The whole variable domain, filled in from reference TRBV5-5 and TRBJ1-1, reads DAGVTQSPTHLIKTRGQQVTLRCSPISGHKSVSWYQQVLGQGPQFIFQYYEKEERGRGNFPDRFSARQFPNYSSELNVNALLLGDSALYLCASSLMSGNTEAFFGQGTRLTVV.

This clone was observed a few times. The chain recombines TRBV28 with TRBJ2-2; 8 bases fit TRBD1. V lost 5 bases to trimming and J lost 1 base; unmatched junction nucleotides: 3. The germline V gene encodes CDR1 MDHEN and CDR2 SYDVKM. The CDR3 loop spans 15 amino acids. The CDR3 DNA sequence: TGTGCCAGCAGTCGAGACAGGGGGAACACCGGGGAGCTGTTTTTT. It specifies CASSRDRGNTGELFF.